Reported below is one T cell receptor (beta chain). What it binds is not known. The data belong to a study of cytomegalovirus exposure and HLA in healthy donors. Broader study findings: Researchers reportedly found TCR beta sequences accurately predicted most subjects' HLA-A and HLA-B alleles. Prior analysis indicated that the majority of TCR beta V segments exhibited productivity approximately 87% or approximately 30% of the time. It was only CMV serostatus that was available as immune exposure information.

Both 60 Vbeta primers and 13 Jbeta primers went into the PCR. The repertoire was sequenced with immunoSEQ multiplex PCR; TCRdb's copy has only in-frame clones and lacks some. The repertoire table contains 45,000 to 60,000 clones. Per the germline V gene, CDR1 is MNHEY and CDR2 is SVGAGI. Trimming stripped 6 bases from V and 2 bases from J, with 7 bases between. The CDR3 loop spans 12 amino acids. The donors (healthy individuals) were bone marrow donors. This clonotype was obtained from a female donor in good health and CMV-seronegative. The chain couples TRBV6-5 to TRBJ1-1; possibly TRBD1 for D (5 bases). Sequencing was done on a sample of PBMCs. The CDR3 sequence is CASRRGNTEAFF. The DNA for the CDR3 is TGTGCCAGCAGAAGGGGAAACACTGAAGCTTTCTTT.